The clone carrying this T cell receptor (beta chain) has only a few counts. The data originate from a study of blood T cell repertoires in COVID-19. Assay: immunoSEQ multiplex PCR; the TCRdb copy retains only in-frame clones and omits some. This table has about 98,000 clones, roughly 82% appearing once. The CDR3 is 13 residues long. V shed 0 bases and J shed 8 bases, with 9 bases lying between them. CDR1 and CDR2 (germline): SGHDT, YYEEEE. The gene calls are TRBV5-6 and TRBJ2-1, with D hard to call. This clonotype was sampled from a man older than 75 with acute or convalescent COVID-19. The sample was peripheral blood. Written as DNA, the CDR3 is TGTGCCAGCAGCTTGGGGCTAGACGATGAGCAGTTCTTC. Translated: CASSLGLDDEQFF.